Shown below are 21 T cell receptor beta chains from a single sample sequenced in a study of CD8 T cells in ankylosing spondylitis. Antigens of these TCRs are unknown. TCRdb reanalysed the 5' RACE reads using MiXCR and keeps one entry per CDR3 protein. Of hundreds of thousands of distinct CDR3 sequences in the sample, 12% are singletons; the top ten hold 0.51%. General study points: Among TCR beta sequences, a motif of eight highly homologous variants appeared characteristic of ankylosing spondylitis blood.

Sequencing was done on a sample of blood, either unsorted or a sorted T cell fraction (not recorded which). These TCRs come from a male donor with ankylosing spondylitis.

The rearrangement uses TRBV6-1 and TRBJ1-4, with 9 nucleotides matching TRBD1. In germline, CDR1 is MNHNS, CDR2 SASEGT. Germline trimming cut 6 bases from V and 8 bases from J; bases unmatched to any gene: 10. This CDR3 region has 15 residues. This CDR3 is CASRPIQGAQEKLFF. CDR3 bases: TGTGCCAGCAGGCCTATACAGGGGGCACAGGAAAAACTGTTTTTT.

This clonotype was seen only a few times. This chain joins TRBV10-3 and TRBJ2-7, with TRBD2 matching over 13 bases. The CDR3 extends over 15 amino acids. Germline trimming cut 5 bases from V and 0 bases from J; bases unmatched to any gene: 1. CDR1 ENHRY and CDR2 SYGVKD come from the germline V gene. DNA for the CDR3: TGTGCCATCAGTACTAGCGGGGGGGCCTCCTACGAGCAGTACTTC. Its protein is CAISTSGGASYEQYF.

This clonotype was picked up many times. The junction shows a germline mismatch at one end, possibly a read error. The V and J genes are TRBV29-1 and TRBJ2-1; TRBD2 aligns across 11 bases. The CDR3 runs to 14 residues. Germline loops: CDR1 SQVTM, CDR2 ANQGSEA. In nucleotides, the CDR3 is TGCAGCGTGGAAGGGACTAGCGGATACAATGAGCAGTTCTTC. Amino acids: CSVEGTSGYNEQFF.

In its sample, this clonotype was seen a few times. This rearrangement joins TRBV10-3 to TRBJ2-2; 7 nucleotides agree with TRBD1. The germline gives CDR1 ENHRY, CDR2 SYGVKD. After removal of 6 bases from V and 4 bases from J, the junction contained 5 bases not matched to a gene. The CDR3 has 14 amino acids. The CDR3 DNA follows: TGTGCCATCAGACAGGGGTCGGGCACCGGGGAGCTGTTTTTT. The encoded protein is CAIRQGSGTGELFF.

V is TRBV5-1 and J is TRBJ2-3; 8 nucleotides align to TRBD1. Germline CDR1 and CDR2: SGHRS and YFSETQ. The V and J ends lost 4 bases and 3 bases, in that order; junction bases with no gene match: 10. This CDR3 has 16 residues. This CDR3 reads CASSPPTGEGTDTQYF. Written as DNA, the CDR3 is TGCGCCAGCAGCCCCCCGACAGGGGAAGGAACAGATACGCAGTATTTT.

This clonotype was seen repeatedly, ten times or more. The genes are TRBV4-3 and TRBJ1-1, with D tentatively TRBD1 (5 bases). The V gene lost 0 bases and the J gene lost 4 bases, with 12 bases spanning the gap. The CDR3 is 15 amino acids. CDR1 is LGHNA, CDR2 YSLEER, per germline. CDR3 DNA: TGCGCCAGCAGCCAAGAGGCGGGCGGGGGCACTGAAGCTTTCTTT. It specifies CASSQEAGGGTEAFF.

This clonotype was seen many times. The V and J genes are TRBV10-3 and TRBJ1-4, with D perhaps matching TRBD1 (5 bases). Germline CDR1 and CDR2: ENHRY and SYGVKD. V shed 8 bases and J shed 10 bases, with 11 bases lying between them. The CDR3 runs 11 residues. The CDR3 sequence is CAIGDGGKLFF. The DNA of the CDR3 is TGTGCCATCGGGGATGGGGGAAAACTGTTTTTT.

Written as DNA, the CDR3 is TGCGCCAGCACCGGACGGAACACCGGGGAGCTGTTTTTT. Amino acid sequence: CASTGRNTGELFF. The V call is TRBV5-1, the J call TRBJ2-2; D gene ambiguous. This CDR3 contains 13 residues. Per the germline V gene, CDR1 is SGHRS and CDR2 is YFSETQ. V shed 6 bases and J shed 1 base, with 7 bases lying between them.

V usage is TRBV29-1 and J usage is TRBJ1-2, with a tentative D call TRBD1 (5 bases). V shed 3 bases and J shed 6 bases, with 14 bases lying between them. From germline, CDR1 is SQVTM and CDR2 ANQGSEA. This CDR3 spans 13 amino acids. The CDR3 DNA reads as TGCAGCGTTGAGGCCAGGGAGGCTCATGGCTACACCTTC. It translates to CSVEAREAHGYTF. The complete variable domain, with remaining parts taken from reference TRBV29-1 and TRBJ1-2, reads SAVISQKPSRDICQRGTSLTIQCQVDSQVTMMFWYRQQPGQSLTLIATANQGSEATYESGFVIDKFPISRPNLTFSTLTVSNMSPEDSSIYLCSVEAREAHGYTFGSGTRLTVV.

This clonotype was seen a handful of times. This chain links TRBV5-5 with TRBJ2-4, with unresolved D. CDR3 length: 15 residues. CDR1 and CDR2 from the germline V gene are SGHKS and YYEKEE (reference sequence). The V end lost 4 bases, the J end lost 0 bases, and 11 bases lay between the germline ends. CDR3 DNA: TGTGCCAGCAGCCGGATCAGCCTAGCCAAAAACATTCAGTACTTC. Translated, it gives CASSRISLAKNIQYF.

This clonotype has ten or more counts. This chain connects TRBV5-6 to TRBJ2-5; D is undetermined. The germline V and J ends were trimmed by 0 bases and 1 base, with 7 bases remaining between them. Germline V gives CDR1 SGHDT, CDR2 YYEEEE. This CDR3 region has 14 residues. Here the CDR3 reads CASSLALLQETQYF. The CDR3 DNA is TGTGCCAGCAGCTTGGCACTGCTCCAAGAGACCCAGTACTTC. Full variable domain (outside the CDR3, taken from reference TRBV5-6 and TRBJ2-5): DAGVTQSPTHLIKTRGQQVTLRCSPKSGHDTVSWYQQALGQGPQFIFQYYEEEERQRGNFPDRFSGHQFPNYSSELNVNALLLGDSALYLCASSLALLQETQYFGPGTRLLVL.

The J gene is TRBJ1-2, the V gene TRBV12-3 or TRBV12-4; D remains unclear. V dropped 3 bases and J dropped 5 bases, with 13 bases sitting between them. The CDR3 spans 14 residues. CDR3 sequence reads: CASSFGGRSYGYTF. CDR3 sequence (DNA): TGTGCCAGCAGTTTTGGAGGACGGAGTTATGGCTACACCTTC.

This clonotype has just a few counts. V is TRBV12-3 or TRBV12-4 and J is TRBJ1-1, with D perhaps matching TRBD1 (5 bases). This CDR3 comprises 13 residues. V shed 2 bases and J shed 8 bases, with 12 bases lying between them. CDR3 protein: CASSLRQGREAFF. The CDR3 coding sequence is TGTGCCAGCAGTTTACGGCAGGGCCGGGAAGCTTTCTTT.

This clonotype was found a few times. This chain joins TRBV7-2 and TRBJ2-1; possibly TRBD2 for D (6 bases). The V gene's germline CDR1 is SGHTA and CDR2 FQGNSA. The CDR3 length is 16 residues. V lost 1 base and J lost 5, with 15 bases in between. The CDR3 DNA reads as TGTGCCAGCAGCTTAGTCCCATTGGGGGGACACAATGAGCAGTTCTTC. Its protein product is CASSLVPLGGHNEQFF.

The chain joins TRBV20-1 to TRBJ1-1, with 7 bases identical to TRBD1. V was pared by 5 bases and J by 7 bases, with 1 base of the junction left unmatched. Germline CDR1 and CDR2: DFQATT and SNEGSKA (reference sequence). The CDR3 contains 10 residues. Here the CDR3 DNA reads TGCAGTGCTTACAGGGGTGAAGCTTTCTTT. It specifies CSAYRGEAFF.

There are a few counts of this clonotype. The J gene is TRBJ1-5, the V gene TRBV12-3 or TRBV12-4; possibly TRBD1 for D (5 bases). The CDR3 has 20 residues. V lost 2 bases and J 1 base, leaving 24 bases between the germline ends. The CDR3 nucleotides read TGTGCCAGCAGTTTACGGCCAGGGACTCGGGGATGGGGAAGCAATCAGCCCCAGCATTTT. Protein sequence: CASSLRPGTRGWGSNQPQHF.

This clonotype was seen a handful of times. This chain connects TRBV9 to TRBJ2-7; 10 nucleotides agree with TRBD2. The CDR3 is made up of 15 amino acids. V trimming: 4 bases; J trimming: 3 bases; junction bases outside the gene matches: 7. CDR1 is SGDLS, CDR2 YYNGEE, per germline. In nucleotides, the CDR3 is TGTGCCAGCAGCCCGAGACTAGCGGGCAACTACGAGCAGTACTTC. Amino acid sequence: CASSPRLAGNYEQYF.

Ten or more counts support this clonotype. The chain employs TRBV28 and TRBJ2-7; TRBD2 agrees at 11 bases. J gave up 4 bases and V 4 bases, and 6 bases lay outside the gene matches. Germline V CDR1 and CDR2: MDHEN, SYDVKM. The length of the CDR3 is 15 residues. The CDR3 region has the DNA TGTGCCAGCAGTTCCGCTAGCGGGAGGAGGTACGAGCAGTACTTC. As protein: CASSSASGRRYEQYF.

This clonotype showed up just a few times. The V and J genes are TRBV7-3 and TRBJ2-4, with a tentative D call TRBD1 (5 bases). Germline CDR1 and CDR2: SGHTA and FQGTGA. The CDR3 runs to 15 residues. The V and J ends lost 5 bases and 6 bases respectively, with 17 bases between them. DNA of the CDR3: TGTGCCAGCAGCCCCACGGGCAGGGAAGCAAACATTCAGTACTTC. This gives the protein CASSPTGREANIQYF.

This clonotype was counted only a few times. The V call is TRBV9, the J call TRBJ2-2, with D possibly being TRBD1 or TRBD2 (5 bases each). Germline values: CDR1 SGDLS, CDR2 YYNGEE. With 2 bases removed from V and 6 bases from J, the gap between germline ends came to 14 bases. This CDR3 is 15 amino acids long. The CDR3 DNA sequence: TGTGCCAGCAGCGTGACAGCGAGGGAAGCCGGGGAGCTGTTTTTT. This sequence encodes CASSVTAREAGELFF.

This clonotype turned up a few times. The V gene is TRBV6-5, the J gene TRBJ2-3, with TRBD2 matching 8 bases. The CDR3 loop spans 15 amino acids. Germline CDR1 MNHEY, CDR2 SVGAGI. J was trimmed by 2 bases and V by 2 bases; bases with no gene match: 3. This chain's CDR3 is CASSYGTSPTDTQYF. Written as DNA, the CDR3 is TGTGCCAGCAGTTACGGGACTAGTCCCACAGATACGCAGTATTTT.